This T cell receptor beta chain was recovered during a study of blood T cell repertoires in COVID-19. Across the whole study: T cells, B-cell-depleted T cells, or PBMCs provided the cDNA or gDNA that served as material.

The CDR3 length is 15 residues. Trimming pared 10 bases from V and 0 bases from J, leaving 16 bases between. Germline loops: CDR1 SNHLY, CDR2 FYNNEI. Two consecutive negative NP/OP PCR tests, clearance, or resolved symptoms defined Cohort 3 recovery. Original processing notes: Reference gene primer amplification gave nucleated cell count estimates. Measured with immunoSEQ multiplex PCR; TCRdb has only the in-frame clones, and not every one. V and J calls and clone size are those listed in that table; D and trimming were worked out from the DNA. The data contain 250,000 to 350,000 clones, 75% to 90% of them seen just once; the ten biggest clones take up 3.5% to 4.5%.

Sequencing was done on a sample of PBMCs or T cells enriched from blood (not recorded which). This TCR came from a woman aged 25 to 39 who had recovered from COVID-19. The chain employs TRBV2 and TRBJ1-5, with D possibly TRBD1 on 5 matching bases. In DNA form, the CDR3 reads TGTGCCACCTCCCTGGACACTGCTAGCAATCAGCCCCAGCATTTT. Protein sequence: CATSLDTASNQPQHF. Combining the CDR3 with reference TRBV2 and TRBJ1-5 gives the whole variable domain EPEVTQTPSHQVTQMGQEVILRCVPISNHLYFYWYRQILGQKVEFLVSFYNNEISEKSEIFDDQFSVERPDGSNFTLKIRSTKLEDSAMYFCATSLDTASNQPQHFGDGTRLSIL.